The present T cell receptor beta chain was sequenced within a study of high-grade serous ovarian cancer treatment subgroups. The tumor samples were collected prior to definitive surgery or chemotherapy. V gave up 5 bases and J gave up 0 bases, with 13 bases separating them. CDR3 size: 16 residues. The germline V gene has CDR1 SEHNR and CDR2 FQNEAQ (reference sequence). Profiling relied on immunoSEQ multiplex PCR, and the TCRdb table lists in-frame clones only, not all of them. The sample consists of about 1,200 clones, roughly 75% of them appearing once. This TCR came from a human donor with high-grade serous ovarian cancer. The source material was tumor tissue. The chain employs TRBV7-9 and TRBJ1-4; D gene unclear. This CDR3 is CASSPESPATNEKLFF. As DNA, the CDR3 is TGTGCCAGCAGCCCTGAAAGCCCGGCAACTAATGAAAAACTGTTTTTT. The variable domain in full, with the rest retrieved from reference TRBV7-9 and TRBJ1-4, is DTGVSQNPRHKITKRGQNVTFRCDPISEHNRLYWYRQTLGQGPEFLTYFQNEAQLEKSRLLSDRFSAERPKGSFSTLEIQRTEQGDSAMYLCASSPESPATNEKLFFGSGTQLSVL.